The sequence of this TCR beta chain was determined in a study of blood T cell repertoires in COVID-19. Repertoires were generated with immunoSEQ multiplex PCR, while TCRdb's copy carries only in-frame clones and drops some. The sample consists of roughly 23,000 clones, approximately 94% of them appearing once. V lost 4 bases to trimming and J lost 7 bases, with 16 bases between them. This CDR3 has 15 amino acids. Germline V lookup: CDR1 SGHTA, CDR2 FQGNSA. This TCR was sampled from a woman between 50 and 59 years old with active COVID-19. Sequencing was performed on peripheral blood. The rearrangement joins TRBV7-2 to TRBJ2-2; D is perhaps TRBD1 (7 bases). The CDR3 is CASSWRGQADGELFF. The CDR3 DNA is TGTGCCAGCAGCTGGAGGGGGCAAGCGGACGGGGAGCTGTTTTTT.